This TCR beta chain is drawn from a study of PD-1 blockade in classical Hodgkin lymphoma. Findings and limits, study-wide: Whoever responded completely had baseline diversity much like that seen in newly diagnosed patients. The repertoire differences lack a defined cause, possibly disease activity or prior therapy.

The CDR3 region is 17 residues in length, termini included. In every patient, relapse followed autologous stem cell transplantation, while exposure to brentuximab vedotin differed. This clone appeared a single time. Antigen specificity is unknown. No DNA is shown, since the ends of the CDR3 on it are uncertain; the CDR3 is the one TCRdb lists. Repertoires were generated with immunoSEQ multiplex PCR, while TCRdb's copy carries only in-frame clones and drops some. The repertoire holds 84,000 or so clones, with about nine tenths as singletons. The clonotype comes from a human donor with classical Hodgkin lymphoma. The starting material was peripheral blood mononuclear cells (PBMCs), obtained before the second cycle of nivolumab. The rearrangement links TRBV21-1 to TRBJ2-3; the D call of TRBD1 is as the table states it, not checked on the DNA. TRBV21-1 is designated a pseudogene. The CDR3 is CASLLVGQGNSTDTQYF.